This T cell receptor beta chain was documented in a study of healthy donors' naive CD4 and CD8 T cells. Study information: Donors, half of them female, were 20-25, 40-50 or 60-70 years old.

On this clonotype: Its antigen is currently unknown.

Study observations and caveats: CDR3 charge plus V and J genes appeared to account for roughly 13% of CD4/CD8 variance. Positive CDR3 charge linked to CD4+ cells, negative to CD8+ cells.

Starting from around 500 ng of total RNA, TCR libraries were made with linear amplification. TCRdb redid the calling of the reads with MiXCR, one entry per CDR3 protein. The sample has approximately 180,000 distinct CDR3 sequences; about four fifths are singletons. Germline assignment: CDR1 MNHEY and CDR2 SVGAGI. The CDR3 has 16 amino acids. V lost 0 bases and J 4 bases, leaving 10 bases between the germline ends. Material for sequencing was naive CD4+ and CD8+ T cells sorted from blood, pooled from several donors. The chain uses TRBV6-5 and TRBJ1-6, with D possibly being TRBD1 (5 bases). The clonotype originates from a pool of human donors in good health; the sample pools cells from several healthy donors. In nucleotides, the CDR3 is TGTGCCAGCAGTTACTCAGGGAAGGGGTATAATTCACCCCTCCACTTT. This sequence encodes CASSYSGKGYNSPLHF.